The next 30 T cell receptor beta chains were all read from a single sample in a study of Graves' ophthalmopathy and Graves' hyperthyroidism. Amplified material comprised TCR beta CDR3 regions derived from RNA transcripts. Second-round multiplex PCR followed a first-round RT-PCR using HTBI primers. Via MiXCR, TCRdb re-called the multiplex PCR reads, giving one row per CDR3 protein. This table has some 1.1 million distinct CDR3 sequences, about two fifths appearing once. Material for sequencing was peripheral blood or thyroid tissue (not recorded which). These receptors came from an adult man with Graves' hyperthyroidism.

Written as DNA, the CDR3 is TGTGCCAGCAGCCAGCGGGAGGGGACAGACTCACCCCTCCACTTT. Protein: CASSQREGTDSPLHF. This sequence joins TRBV7-9 and TRBJ1-6, with 7 bases matching TRBD1. The V gene's germline CDR1 is SEHNR and CDR2 FQNEAQ (reference sequence). The CDR3 runs to 15 residues. V was pared by 5 bases and J by 10 bases, with 11 bases of the junction left unmatched.

This clonotype was recorded only once. The chain uses TRBV7-9 and TRBJ2-7; 7 nucleotides agree with TRBD1. With 2 bases clipped from V and 8 bases from J, the junction kept 6 bases outside the gene matches. The V gene's germline CDR1 is SEHNR and CDR2 FQNEAQ (reference sequence). The CDR3 spans 13 residues. The CDR3 region has the DNA TGTGCCAGCAGCTTACGACAGGGAAGTCAGCAGTACTTC. It codes for CASSLRQGSQQYF.

This chain links TRBV13 with TRBJ2-7; 10 nucleotides match TRBD2. The CDR3 contains 15 residues. Germline V lookup: CDR1 PRHDT, CDR2 FYEKMQ (reference sequence). After removal of 3 bases from V and 2 bases from J, the junction contained 4 bases not matched to a gene. The CDR3 loop is CASSFRTSGTYEQYF. Here the CDR3 DNA reads TGTGCCAGCAGCTTTAGGACTAGCGGAACCTACGAGCAGTACTTC. The full variable domain, its missing parts supplied by reference TRBV13 and TRBJ2-7, is AAGVIQSPRHLIKEKRETATLKCYPIPRHDTVYWYQQGPGQDPQFLISFYEKMQSDKGSIPDRFSAQQFSDYHSELNMSSLELGDSALYFCASSFRTSGTYEQYFGPGTRLTVT.

As concerns this clonotype: A junction boundary mismatches the germline segment, possibly from a read error. The rearrangement uses TRBV7-2 and TRBJ2-7; D is unclear. Germline CDR1 SGHTA, CDR2 FQGNSA. The CDR3 has 13 amino acids. CDR3 DNA: TGTGTCAGCAGCTTACAGAGCTCCTACGAGCAGTACTTC. Its translation: CVSSLQSSYEQYF.

This clonotype came up many times. The chain carries TRBV20-1 and TRBJ2-7; D unresolved. Germline V gene sequence: CDR1 DFQATT, CDR2 SNEGSKA (reference sequence). Deletions cut 0 bases from V and 3 bases from J, with 24 bases between. The CDR3 extends over 18 amino acids. CDR3 region: CSARDLSVDEMRHYEQYF. The CDR3 DNA follows: TGCAGTGCTAGAGATCTCTCGGTTGACGAGATGAGACACTACGAGCAGTACTTC.

V usage is TRBV14 and J usage is TRBJ1-4, with D perhaps TRBD1 (5 bases). The CDR3 has 15 amino acids. V lost 1 base, J lost 5 bases, and 11 bases lay in between. Germline values: CDR1 SGHDN, CDR2 FVKESK. The CDR3, as DNA: TGTGCCAGCAGCCAAGGAGGGGAGAGAAATGAAAAACTGTTTTTT. Translating gives CASSQGGERNEKLFF.

V gene TRBV24-1 combines with J gene TRBJ2-5; the D is unclear. Per the germline V gene, CDR1 is KGHDR and CDR2 is SFDVKD. This CDR3 spans 13 amino acids. CDR3 bases: TGTGCTATGGAGCCAAACCCCCAAGAGACCCAGTACTTC. This codes for CAMEPNPQETQYF.

This clonotype showed up many times. The chain recombines TRBV7-2 with TRBJ1-1; the match to TRBD1 covers 9 bases. The CDR3 is 15 amino acids. Per germline, CDR1 SGHTA and CDR2 FQGNSA. The V gene end was trimmed by 1 base and the J gene end by 6 bases; junction bases not matched to a gene: 6. The CDR3 DNA reads TGTGCCAGCAGCTTAGATCCGGGACAGGGAGCTGAAGCTTTCTTT. Amino acids: CASSLDPGQGAEAFF.

The chain uses TRBV6-2 or TRBV6-3 and TRBJ2-7; D uncertain. The germline V gene encodes CDR1 MNHEY and CDR2 SVGEGT. V lost 2 bases to trimming and J lost 2 bases, with 10 bases between them. CDR3 size: 14 residues. The CDR3 loop reads CASSYTDRTYEQYF. As DNA, the CDR3 is TGTGCCAGCAGTTACACGGACCGTACCTACGAGCAGTACTTC.

The sample holds many counts of this clonotype. The chain uses TRBV15 and TRBJ1-2, with a tentative D call TRBD1 (6 bases). There are 15 residues in the CDR3. Germline V gene sequence: CDR1 LNHNV, CDR2 YYDKDF (reference sequence). V lost 8 bases to trimming and J lost 2 bases, with 18 bases between them. The CDR3 sequence: CATASGYTGNYGYTF. DNA of the CDR3: TGTGCCACCGCCAGCGGGTATACAGGGAACTATGGCTACACCTTC.

The chain employs TRBV24-1 and TRBJ1-2; perhaps TRBD1 as D (6 bases). The germline V and J ends were trimmed by 12 bases and 8 bases, with 12 bases remaining between them. The CDR3 has 10 residues. The V gene's germline CDR1 is KGHDR and CDR2 SFDVKD. This chain's CDR3 is CAPGAGGYTF. Written as DNA, the CDR3 is TGTGCCCCGGGGGCAGGGGGCTACACCTTC.

Ten or more counts support this clonotype. The chain links TRBV29-1 to TRBJ1-1; D remains unclear. The CDR3 is 12 residues long. The germline gives CDR1 SQVTM, CDR2 ANQGSEA. The CDR3 DNA sequence: TGCAGTGGGAGGGTGGTGAACACTGAAGCTTTCTTT. Amino acid sequence: CSGRVVNTEAFF.

This clonotype turned up a few times. At one boundary the junction diverges from the germline segment, which might be a read error. V is TRBV10-3 and J is TRBJ1-5; possible D gene TRBD1, 5 bases. CDR1 and CDR2 from the germline V gene are ENHRY and SYGVKD. This CDR3 contains 15 residues. CDR3 region: CASSGDRNSNQPQHF. As DNA, the CDR3 is TGTGCCAGCAGTGGTGACAGAAATAGCAATCAGCCCCAGCATTTT.

The chain joins TRBV6-6 to TRBJ2-5; maybe TRBD2 (5 bases). Trimming cost V 2 bases and J 5 bases, with 15 bases left between them. Germline assignment: CDR1 MNHNY and CDR2 SVGAGI (reference sequence). The CDR3 totals 15 residues. CDR3 residues: CASSYTQVSGETQYF. CDR3 bases: TGTGCCAGCAGTTACACGCAGGTTTCGGGGGAGACCCAGTACTTC.

The chain carries TRBV30 and TRBJ1-2; a possible D gene is TRBD1 (6 bases). V dropped 0 bases and J dropped 6 bases, with 11 bases sitting between them. The germline V gene encodes CDR1 GTSNPN and CDR2 SVGIG (reference sequence). The CDR3 is 13 residues long. DNA for the CDR3: TGTGCCTGGAGTGTCCAAGGGGGACATGGCTACACCTTC. Protein: CAWSVQGGHGYTF.

As for this clonotype: A clone one base away is much larger, so this may be a read error. The CDR3, as DNA: TGTGCCAGTAGTCGACAGGGAGTGGCCCTAGGCTACACCTTC. This codes for CASSRQGVALGYTF. The chain recombines TRBV19 with TRBJ1-2; 7 positions agree with TRBD1. This CDR3 spans 14 amino acids. V shed 5 bases, J shed 8 bases, and the junction held 11 bases outside the gene matches. CDR1 is LNHDA, CDR2 SQIVND, per germline (reference sequence). The full variable domain, its missing parts supplied by reference TRBV19 and TRBJ1-2, is DGGITQSPKYLFRKEGQNVTLSCEQNLNHDAMYWYRQDPGQGLRLIYYSQIVNDFQKGDIAEGYSVSREKKESFPLTVTSAQKNPTAFYLCASSRQGVALGYTFGSGTRLTVV.

This clonotype was counted ten times or more. The rearrangement joins TRBV20-1 to TRBJ2-7; perhaps TRBD2 as D (7 bases). The length of the CDR3 is 15 residues. From germline, CDR1 is DFQATT and CDR2 SNEGSKA (reference sequence). The V and J ends lost 5 bases and 3 bases respectively, with 20 bases between them. The CDR3: CSAPRGGLAHYEQYF. The CDR3 bases are TGCAGTGCTCCAAGGGGGGGTCTAGCGCACTACGAGCAGTACTTC.

This clonotype has ten or more counts. This rearrangement joins TRBV5-8 to TRBJ2-7; no reliable D call. V was trimmed by 4 bases and J by 4 bases, leaving 15 bases between them. The germline V gene encodes CDR1 SGHTS and CDR2 YDEGEE. This CDR3 comprises 14 residues. CDR3 sequence reads: CASSPGVEWYEQYF. The DNA of the CDR3 is TGTGCCAGCAGCCCGGGTGTCGAATGGTACGAGCAGTACTTC.

The CDR3 nucleotides are TGCAGTGCTAGAAAAGTGATAGCGGGAGCCCAGTACTTC. Translation: CSARKVIAGAQYF. This chain joins TRBV20-1 and TRBJ2-5, with 9 bases identical to TRBD2. CDR3 length equals 13 residues. The germline CDR1 and CDR2 sequences are DFQATT and SNEGSKA (reference sequence). V trimming: 2 bases; J trimming: 9 bases; junction bases outside the gene matches: 7.

V and J are TRBV29-1 and TRBJ1-1, with a tentative D call TRBD1 (6 bases). This CDR3 comprises 14 residues. Germline values: CDR1 SQVTM, CDR2 ANQGSEA. V lost 4 bases, J lost 5 bases, and 17 bases lay in between. CDR3 loop: CSVVGRGGRTEAFF. The CDR3 bases are TGCAGCGTTGTCGGTAGGGGGGGACGTACTGAAGCTTTCTTT.

This clonotype was detected many times. V usage is TRBV6-5 and J usage is TRBJ1-1; D not resolved. CDR3 length: 13 residues. The V gene's germline CDR1 is MNHEY and CDR2 SVGAGI. The V end was cut by 7 bases, the J end by 1 base, with 10 bases between. The CDR3 protein is CASNERTNTEAFF. CDR3 DNA sequence: TGTGCCAGCAACGAAAGAACGAACACTGAAGCTTTCTTT.

This clonotype has a count of ten or more. The chain uses TRBV29-1 and TRBJ2-7, with 8 positions matching TRBD1. Germline assignment: CDR1 SQVTM and CDR2 ANQGSEA. This CDR3 has 13 residues. Trimming took 6 bases from V and 5 from J; bases not matched to a gene: 9. CDR3 region: CSVIRDRTNEQYF. CDR3 bases: TGCAGCGTCATCCGGGACAGGACAAACGAGCAGTACTTC.

The rearrangement uses TRBV7-2 and TRBJ2-7, with D perhaps TRBD1 (6 bases). From germline, CDR1 is SGHTA and CDR2 FQGNSA. Trimming removed 6 bases at V and 3 bases at J, with 15 bases between. The CDR3 loop spans 14 amino acids. In DNA form, the CDR3 reads TGTGCCAGCAGTGGAACAGGGAACAACTACGAGCAGTACTTC. This codes for CASSGTGNNYEQYF. Together with reference TRBV7-2 and TRBJ2-7, the CDR3 gives the full variable domain: GAGVSQSPSNKVTEKGKDVELRCDPISGHTALYWYRQSLGQGLEFLIYFQGNSAPDKSGLPSDRFSAERTGGSVSTLTIQRTQQEDSAVYLCASSGTGNNYEQYFGPGTRLTVT.

This clonotype was counted ten times or more. The J gene is TRBJ1-1, the V gene TRBV7-9; perhaps TRBD1 as D (5 bases). V lost 3 bases and J lost 1, with 9 bases in between. CDR1 SEHNR and CDR2 FQNEAQ come from the germline V gene (reference sequence). This CDR3 has 14 residues. CDR3 DNA sequence: TGTGCCAGCAGCTTCACCGGGACGAACACTGAAGCTTTCTTT. Amino acids: CASSFTGTNTEAFF.

This clonotype was recorded many times. The chain is built from TRBV19 and TRBJ1-6; no reliable D call. Germline V gene lookup returns CDR1 LNHDA and CDR2 SQIVND (reference sequence). This CDR3 comprises 12 residues. Deletions cut 5 bases from V and 5 bases from J, with 4 bases between. CDR3 in DNA: TGTGCCAGTAGTGGGAATAATTCACCCCTCCACTTT. Its translation is CASSGNNSPLHF.

Comment on this clonotype: This may be a read error: a much more frequent sequence differs by one nucleotide. This chain uses TRBV2 with TRBJ1-6; 9 nucleotides align to TRBD1. V gave up 3 bases and J gave up 6 bases; unmatched junction bases: 6. The germline gives CDR1 SNHLY, CDR2 FYNNEI. The CDR3 is made up of 16 amino acids. The CDR3 region has the DNA TGTGCCAGCAGTGACCGACCGGGACAGGGTAATTCACCCCTCCACTTT. It codes for CASSDRPGQGNSPLHF.

The gene calls are TRBV14 and TRBJ1-5; TRBD1 agrees at 7 bases. This CDR3 is 13 amino acids long. V was pared by 2 bases and J by 11 bases, with 6 bases of the junction left unmatched. Germline V gives CDR1 SGHDN, CDR2 FVKESK. CDR3 region: CASSQTGVQAQHF. CDR3 DNA: TGTGCCAGCAGCCAAACAGGGGTCCAGGCCCAGCATTTT.

The chain combines TRBV12-3 or TRBV12-4 with TRBJ2-7; the D gene could be TRBD1 or TRBD2 (5 bases each). V lost 6 bases, J lost 4 bases, and 13 bases lay in between. The CDR3 extends over 13 amino acids. Written as DNA, the CDR3 is TGTGCCAGCAGCTTGAAGGGACCATACGAGCAGTACTTC. It codes for CASSLKGPYEQYF.

This chain's CDR3 is CASSFQGIIREQYF. In nucleotides, the CDR3 is TGTGCCAGCAGTTTCCAGGGGATTATACGAGAGCAGTACTTC. The chain recombines TRBV6-6 with TRBJ2-7, with D perhaps matching TRBD1 (6 bases). The germline V gene has CDR1 MNHNY and CDR2 SVGAGI (reference sequence). The CDR3 is 14 amino acids. The V end lost 4 bases, the J end lost 7 bases, and 17 bases lay between the germline ends.

This clonotype was found many times. The chain employs TRBV6-5 and TRBJ1-5; D gene unclear. The CDR3 is made up of 14 amino acids. V dropped 6 bases and J dropped 2 bases, with 11 bases sitting between them. Germline V CDR1 and CDR2: MNHEY, SVGAGI. CDR3 nucleotides: TGTGCCAGCAGCCAGAGGGTTGGCAATCAGCCCCAGCATTTT. As protein: CASSQRVGNQPQHF.